The entry below gives a single T cell receptor beta chain sequence along with its context. The antigen remains unidentified. Quantitative 5'-RACE with molecular barcodes was used to make the TCR beta libraries. TCRdb passed the 5' RACE reads through MiXCR, listing each CDR3 protein once. The sample records 200,000 to 250,000 distinct CDR3 sequences, 25% to 30% being singletons. The data are from a study of CD8 T cells in ankylosing spondylitis. Study conclusions and caveats: Characteristic of ankylosing spondylitis blood, it appeared, was a TCR beta motif comprising eight highly homologous variants. Before this, some motif variants had been reported in reactive arthritis synovial fluid and blood. Enrichment of disease-linked clones was reportedly significant in matched ankylosing spondylitis synovial fluid.

With 4 bases removed from V and 4 bases from J, the gap between germline ends came to 18 bases. This CDR3 region has 16 residues. Looked up from germline, CDR1 is MNHNS and CDR2 is SASEGT. V usage is TRBV6-1 and J usage is TRBJ2-3, with D unclear. Sequenced sample: blood, either unsorted or a sorted T cell fraction (not recorded which). The TCR sequence derives from a male donor with ankylosing spondylitis or in good health (not recorded which). The CDR3 region is CASSGGLRQAADTQYF. CDR3 nucleotide sequence: TGTGCCAGCAGTGGAGGCCTTAGGCAGGCAGCAGATACGCAGTATTTT.